These 3 T cell receptor beta chains were all obtained from the same sample, sequenced in a study of TIL therapy for anti-PD-1-resistant metastatic lung cancer. The time point is: pre-treatment sample, taken before nivolumab and TIL therapy. Sequencing used immunoSEQ v3. Clones were sequenced by immunoSEQ multiplex PCR, and TCRdb holds only the in-frame ones, with some missing. This sample has nearly 15,000 clones; around 86% occur once, and the top ten carry roughly 0.86%. Sequences were derived from blood, sampled at baseline. The receptors were sampled from a person aged 25-85 years with non-small cell lung cancer.

The chain recombines TRBV18 with TRBJ2-5; D uncertain. Germline V lookup: CDR1 KGHSH, CDR2 LQKENI. CDR3 length: 13 amino acids. The V gene lost 3 bases and the J gene lost 5 bases, with 10 bases spanning the gap. In nucleotides, the CDR3 is TGTGCCAGCTCACCCCCTGTTGAGGAGACCCAGTACTTC. It yields the protein CASSPPVEETQYF.

This rearrangement joins TRBV7-6 to TRBJ1-4; 7 bases fit TRBD1. Germline loops: CDR1 SGHVS, CDR2 FNYEAQ. This CDR3 has 15 residues. V was pared by 3 bases and J by 7 bases, with 8 bases of the junction left unmatched. CDR3 DNA: TGTGCCAGCAGCTTTGGGGGGACAGCGCTTGAAAAACTGTTTTTT. As protein: CASSFGGTALEKLFF.

The J gene is TRBJ1-1, the V gene TRBV30; D possibly corresponds to TRBD1 (5 bases). CDR1 is GTSNPN and CDR2 is SVGIG in the germline V gene (reference sequence). The CDR3 consists of 17 residues. Trimming left V 2 bases short and J 1 base short, with 20 bases between. In nucleotides, the CDR3 is TGTGCCTGGAGTAGTGTAATGGGCGGGGGACGGAACACTGAAGCTTTCTTT. The encoded protein is CAWSSVMGGGRNTEAFF.